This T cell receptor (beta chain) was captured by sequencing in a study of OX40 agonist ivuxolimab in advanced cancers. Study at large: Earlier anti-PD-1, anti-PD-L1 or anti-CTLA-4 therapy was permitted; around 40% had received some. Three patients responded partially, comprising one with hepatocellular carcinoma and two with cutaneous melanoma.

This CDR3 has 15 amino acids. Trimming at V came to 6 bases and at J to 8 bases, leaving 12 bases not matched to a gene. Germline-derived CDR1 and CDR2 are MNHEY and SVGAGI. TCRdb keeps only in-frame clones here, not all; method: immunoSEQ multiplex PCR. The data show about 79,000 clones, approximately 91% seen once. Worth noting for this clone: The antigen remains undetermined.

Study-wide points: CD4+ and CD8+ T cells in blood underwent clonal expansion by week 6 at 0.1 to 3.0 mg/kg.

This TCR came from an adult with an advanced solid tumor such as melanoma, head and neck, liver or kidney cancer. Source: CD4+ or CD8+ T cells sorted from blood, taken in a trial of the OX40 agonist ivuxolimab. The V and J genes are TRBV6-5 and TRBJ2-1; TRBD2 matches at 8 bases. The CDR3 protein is CASREAGTRRYEQFF. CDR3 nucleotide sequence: TGTGCCAGCAGAGAGGCCGGGACTAGACGCTATGAGCAGTTCTTC.